The 8 T cell receptor beta chains given below trace back to one sample, sequenced in a study of blood T cell repertoires in COVID-19. Assay: immunoSEQ multiplex PCR; the TCRdb copy retains only in-frame clones and omits some. This sample has 45,000 or so clones, with under 90% found just once. The sequencing sample was made of peripheral blood. The receptor source for this set is a woman in her seventies with acute or convalescent COVID-19.

The V gene is TRBV18, the J gene TRBJ2-3, with 10 bases lining up with TRBD2. CDR1 and CDR2 from the germline V gene are KGHSH and LQKENI. Unmatched junction bases numbered 10, after V lost 5 bases and J lost 2 bases. This CDR3 contains 17 residues. The DNA for the CDR3 is TGTGCCAGCTCAAGGCAGGCTAGCGGGAGACTCACAGATACGCAGTATTTT. It encodes CASSRQASGRLTDTQYF.

V and J are TRBV6-5 and TRBJ2-1, with 8 bases lining up with TRBD2. Germline trimming cut 5 bases from V and 7 bases from J; bases unmatched to any gene: 10. This CDR3 region has 15 residues. Germline loops: CDR1 MNHEY, CDR2 SVGAGI. CDR3 nucleotides: TGTGCCAGCAGTCCCGGGACTAGGGGTGTAAATGAGCAGTTCTTC. Protein sequence: CASSPGTRGVNEQFF.

This chain uses TRBV16 with TRBJ1-1; D is possibly TRBD1 (5 bases). Germline V gene lookup returns CDR1 KGHSY and CDR2 FQNENV. Trimming cost V 4 bases and J 2 bases, with 14 bases left between them. CDR3 length: 15 amino acids. The CDR3 DNA sequence: TGTGCCAGCAGCCCGCCCAGGGTTCCTAACACTGAAGCTTTCTTT. It yields the protein CASSPPRVPNTEAFF.

The rearrangement links TRBV19 to TRBJ1-1; D might be TRBD1 (5 bases). The ends were cut back, 4 bases at V and 2 bases at J, with 11 bases in the middle. The CDR3 spans 14 residues. Germline values: CDR1 LNHDA, CDR2 SQIVND (reference sequence). The CDR3 is CASSTQDTNTEAFF. CDR3 coding DNA: TGTGCCAGTAGTACCCAGGACACCAACACTGAAGCTTTCTTT.

The V gene is TRBV9, the J gene TRBJ1-1, with a weak D call TRBD1 (5 bases). The V end was cut by 0 bases, the J end by 11 bases, with 11 bases between. The CDR3 has 12 amino acids. From germline, CDR1 is SGDLS and CDR2 YYNGEE. The CDR3 DNA follows: TGTGCCAGCAGCGTAGGGTCAGGGATGGCTTTCTTT. Its protein is CASSVGSGMAFF.

V is TRBV25-1 and J is TRBJ2-7, with 9 bases identical to TRBD2. The germline CDR1 and CDR2 sequences are MGHDK and SYGVNS. The CDR3 covers 17 residues. V lost 2 bases and J lost 4; bases outside the gene matches: 12. The CDR3 DNA is TGTGCCAGCAGTGAAACGGCAGCGGGAGGCAGAGCGTACGAGCAGTACTTC. It specifies CASSETAAGGRAYEQYF.

The chain combines TRBV19 with TRBJ2-1; D is undetermined. CDR1 and CDR2 (germline): LNHDA, SQIVND (reference sequence). The CDR3 length is 12 residues. V shed 4 bases and J shed 4 bases, with 5 bases lying between them. The CDR3 sequence is CASSTQYNEQFF. The CDR3 nucleotides read TGTGCCAGTAGTACCCAATACAATGAGCAGTTCTTC.

This clone has a single count. The chain employs TRBV15 and TRBJ2-2; D possibly corresponds to TRBD2 (6 bases). CDR1 and CDR2 (germline): LNHNV, YYDKDF (reference sequence). Between the trimmed V and J ends, which lost 0 bases and 6 bases, there was a span of 8 bases. The CDR3 consists of 14 residues. The CDR3 spells CATSRDRGSGELFF. The CDR3 nucleotides are TGTGCCACCAGCAGAGATCGGGGGTCCGGGGAGCTGTTTTTT.